This TCR beta chain was sequenced in a study of metastatic and nonmetastatic thyroid tumors. From germline, CDR1 is SGHTA and CDR2 FQGTGA. With 5 bases removed from V and 9 bases from J, the gap between germline ends came to 14 bases. The CDR3 sequence is 13 residues long. Source study methods: A classifier of distant metastasis in papillary thyroid cancer was built from CDR3 differences (across clinicopathological groups). With MiXCR, TCRdb reprocessed the PCR reads. TCRdb's processing, not the authors', yielded these V and J calls. In the table there are around 17,000 clones, about 25% of which are singletons. Patients were all untreated before their thyroid surgery.

The chain carries TRBV7-3 and TRBJ2-1; D remains ambiguous. The sample taken for sequencing was adjacent normal tissue. This sequence originates from a female donor with papillary thyroid cancer or a benign thyroid nodule (not recorded which). Some clones in this sample may be carry-over from other donors' samples. As DNA, the CDR3 is TGTGCCAGCAGCGAAGTTCGTGAGTCTGAGCAGTTCTTC. It translates to CASSEVRESEQFF.